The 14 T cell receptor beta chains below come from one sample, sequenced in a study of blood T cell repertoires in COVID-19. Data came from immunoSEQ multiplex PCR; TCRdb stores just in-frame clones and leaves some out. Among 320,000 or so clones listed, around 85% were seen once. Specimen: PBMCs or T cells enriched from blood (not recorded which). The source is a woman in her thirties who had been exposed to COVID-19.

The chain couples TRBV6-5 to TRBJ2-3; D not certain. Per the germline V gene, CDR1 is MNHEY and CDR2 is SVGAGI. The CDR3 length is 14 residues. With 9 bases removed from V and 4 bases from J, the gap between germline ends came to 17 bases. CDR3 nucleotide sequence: TGTGCCAGTGACTTGGTAGACCCCTCAGATACGCAGTATTTT. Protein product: CASDLVDPSDTQYF.

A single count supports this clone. CDR3 nucleotides: TGTGCCAGCAGCCAGCAGGGGGCAGGATTAAATTCACCCCTCCACTTT. Its translation: CASSQQGAGLNSPLHF. The rearrangement uses TRBV7-2 and TRBJ1-6, with 8 bases matching TRBD1. The trim removed 5 bases at V and 7 bases at J, leaving 10 bases unmatched. Germline V gene sequence: CDR1 SGHTA, CDR2 FQGNSA. This CDR3 contains 16 residues.

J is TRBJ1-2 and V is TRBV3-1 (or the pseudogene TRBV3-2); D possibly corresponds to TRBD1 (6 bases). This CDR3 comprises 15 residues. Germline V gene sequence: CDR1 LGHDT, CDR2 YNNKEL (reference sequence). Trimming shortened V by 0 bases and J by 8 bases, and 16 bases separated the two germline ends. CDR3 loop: CASSQEEQGWKGYTF. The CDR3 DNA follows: TGTGCCAGCAGCCAAGAGGAACAGGGATGGAAGGGCTACACCTTC.

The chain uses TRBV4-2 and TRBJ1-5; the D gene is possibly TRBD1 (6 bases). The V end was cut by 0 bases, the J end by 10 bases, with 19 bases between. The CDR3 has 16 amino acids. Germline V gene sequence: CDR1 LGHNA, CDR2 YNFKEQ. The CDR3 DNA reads TGTGCCAGCAGCCAAGATGATAGGGGGGGAAGAGGACCCCAGCATTTT. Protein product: CASSQDDRGGRGPQHF.

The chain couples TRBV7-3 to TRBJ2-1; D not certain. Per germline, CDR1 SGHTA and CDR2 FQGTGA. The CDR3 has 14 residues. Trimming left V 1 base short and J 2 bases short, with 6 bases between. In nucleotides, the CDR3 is TGTGCCAGCAGCTTAATCCTAGCCTACAATGAGCAGTTCTTC. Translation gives CASSLILAYNEQFF.

The chain's CDR3 is CASSQDQGLAGEQYF. Written as DNA, the CDR3 is TGCGCCAGCAGCCAAGATCAGGGACTAGCGGGCGAGCAGTACTTC. The chain has TRBV4-1 and TRBJ2-7; 12 nucleotides agree with TRBD2. The ends lost 0 bases at V and 6 bases at J; junction bases unmatched: 3. The length of the CDR3 is 15 residues. CDR1 is MGHRA and CDR2 is YSYEKL in the germline V gene.

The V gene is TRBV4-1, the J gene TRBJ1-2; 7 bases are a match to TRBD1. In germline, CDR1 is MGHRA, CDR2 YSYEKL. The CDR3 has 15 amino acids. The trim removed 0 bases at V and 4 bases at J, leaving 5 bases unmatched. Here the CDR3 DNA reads TGCGCCAGCAGCCAAGAAGGGGACAGTTTCTATGGCTACACCTTC. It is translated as CASSQEGDSFYGYTF.

The CDR3 nucleotides read TGTGCCAGCAGCCCTACCGGACAGGGTTCTAACTATGGCTACACCTTC. It encodes CASSPTGQGSNYGYTF. The chain links TRBV5-4 to TRBJ1-2, with 8 bases matching TRBD1. Losses at the gene ends were 4 bases for V and 0 bases for J; bases not matched to a gene: 8. The germline CDR1 and CDR2 sequences are SGHNT and YYREEE (reference sequence). The CDR3 runs to 16 residues.

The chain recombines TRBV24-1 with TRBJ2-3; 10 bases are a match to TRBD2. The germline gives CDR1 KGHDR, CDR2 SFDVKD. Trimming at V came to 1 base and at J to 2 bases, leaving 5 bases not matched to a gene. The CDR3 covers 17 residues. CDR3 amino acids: CATSDFSLAGDTDTQYF. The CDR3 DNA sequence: TGTGCCACCAGTGATTTCAGCCTAGCGGGGGACACAGATACGCAGTATTTT.

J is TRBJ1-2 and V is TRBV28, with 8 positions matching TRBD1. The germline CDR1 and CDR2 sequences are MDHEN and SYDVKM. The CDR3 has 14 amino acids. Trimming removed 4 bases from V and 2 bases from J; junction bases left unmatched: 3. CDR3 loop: CASSYGQGNYGYTF. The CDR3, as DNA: TGTGCCAGCAGTTACGGACAGGGAAACTATGGCTACACCTTC.

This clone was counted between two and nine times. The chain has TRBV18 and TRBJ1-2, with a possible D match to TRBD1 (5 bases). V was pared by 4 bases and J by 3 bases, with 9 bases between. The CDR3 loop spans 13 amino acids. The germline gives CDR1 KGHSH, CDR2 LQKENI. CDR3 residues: CASSQGPYYGYTF. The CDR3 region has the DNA TGTGCCAGCTCACAGGGGCCCTACTATGGCTACACCTTC.

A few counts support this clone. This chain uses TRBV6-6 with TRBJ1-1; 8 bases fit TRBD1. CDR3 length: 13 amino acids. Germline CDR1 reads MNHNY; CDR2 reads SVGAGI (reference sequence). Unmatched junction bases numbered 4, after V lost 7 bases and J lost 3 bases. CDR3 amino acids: CASTETGDTEAFF. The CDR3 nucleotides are TGTGCCAGCACCGAGACAGGGGACACTGAAGCTTTCTTT.

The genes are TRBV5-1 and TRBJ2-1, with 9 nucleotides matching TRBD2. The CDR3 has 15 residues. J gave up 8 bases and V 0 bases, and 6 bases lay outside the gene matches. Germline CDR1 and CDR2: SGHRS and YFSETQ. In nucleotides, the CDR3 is TGCGCCAGCAGCTTGGATAGCGGGAGTAACTATGAGCAGTTCTTC. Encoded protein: CASSLDSGSNYEQFF.

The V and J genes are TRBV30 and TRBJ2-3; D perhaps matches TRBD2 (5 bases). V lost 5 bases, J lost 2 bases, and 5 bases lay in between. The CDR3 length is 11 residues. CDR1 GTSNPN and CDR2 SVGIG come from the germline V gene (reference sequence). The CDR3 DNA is TGTGCCTGGGGACTCACAGATACGCAGTATTTT. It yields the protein CAWGLTDTQYF. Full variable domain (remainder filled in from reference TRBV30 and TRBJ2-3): SQTIHQWPATLVQPVGSPLSLECTVEGTSNPNLYWYRQAAGRGLQLLFYSVGIGQISSEVPQNLSASRPQDRQFILSSKKLLLSDSGFYLCAWGLTDTQYFGPGTRLTVL.